What follows are 31 T cell receptor beta chains derived from one specimen sequenced in a study of shared T cell receptors in the human thymus. The protocol was immunoSEQ multiplex PCR, while the TCRdb copy is restricted to in-frame clones and leaves out a portion. Here the sample spans under 450,000 clones, 95% being singletons. The sample was thymocytes. The receptor source for this set is a human donor.

The chain is built from TRBV11-2 and TRBJ1-2; D ambiguous. The germline V gene encodes CDR1 SGHAT and CDR2 FQNNGV. The V end was cut by 5 bases, the J end by 4 bases, with 8 bases between. CDR3 size: 12 residues. CDR3 DNA: TGTGCCAGCAGCCTCGACCCCTATGGCTACACCTTC. This translates into CASSLDPYGYTF.

The genes are TRBV11-2 and TRBJ2-3; maybe TRBD2 (5 bases). Deletions cut 5 bases from V and 0 bases from J, with 15 bases between. CDR1 and CDR2 from the germline V gene are SGHAT and FQNNGV. The CDR3 is 16 amino acids. The DNA of the CDR3 is TGTGCCAGCAGCCTCATTAGCGCCTTTAGCACAGATACGCAGTATTTT. Protein product: CASSLISAFSTDTQYF. Full variable domain (rest looked up from reference TRBV11-2 and TRBJ2-3): EAGVAQSPRYKIIEKRQSVAFWCNPISGHATLYWYQQILGQGPKLLIQFQNNGVVDDSQLPKDRFSAERLKGVDSTLKIQPAKLEDSAVYLCASSLISAFSTDTQYFGPGTRLTVL.

The gene calls are TRBV27 and TRBJ1-5; D not certain. Germline CDR1 reads MNHEY; CDR2 reads SMNVEV (reference sequence). Trimming stripped 0 bases from V and 5 bases from J, with 14 bases between. The CDR3 contains 16 residues. The DNA for the CDR3 is TGTGCCAGCAGTTTATCGACGCCTGCTATAGATCAGCCCCAGCATTTT. Encoded protein: CASSLSTPAIDQPQHF.

The rearrangement joins TRBV4-1 to TRBJ2-7; 7 bases are shared with TRBD2. The CDR3 is made up of 15 amino acids. After removal of 4 bases from V and 0 bases from J, the junction contained 6 bases not matched to a gene. Germline assignment: CDR1 MGHRA and CDR2 YSYEKL. The CDR3 loop reads CASSPEASGSYEQYF. DNA of the CDR3: TGCGCCAGCAGCCCGGAGGCTAGCGGCTCCTACGAGCAGTACTTC.

The chain uses TRBV27 and TRBJ1-4, with a tentative D call TRBD1 (5 bases). Trimming left V 8 bases short and J 7 bases short, with 11 bases between. Per the germline V gene, CDR1 is MNHEY and CDR2 is SMNVEV (reference sequence). This CDR3 is built from 12 residues. DNA of the CDR3: TGTGCCAGCTGGGGTGGGGGTGAAAAACTGTTTTTT. Amino acid sequence: CASWGGGEKLFF.

The V and J genes are TRBV11-2 and TRBJ2-5, with 7 bases that match TRBD2. With 4 bases clipped from V and 5 bases from J, the junction kept 4 bases outside the gene matches. Per the germline V gene, CDR1 is SGHAT and CDR2 is FQNNGV. The CDR3 loop spans 13 amino acids. The CDR3 reads CASSSGRRETQYF. The CDR3 DNA reads TGTGCCAGCAGCTCCGGGAGGAGGGAGACCCAGTACTTC.

V and J are TRBV2 and TRBJ1-1; D ambiguous. Germline CDR1 SNHLY, CDR2 FYNNEI. Trimming cost V 10 bases and J 6 bases, with 15 bases left between them. The CDR3 is 12 amino acids. The CDR3 DNA follows: TGTGCCATTGAGTGGGAATTGGCTGAAGCTTTCTTT. Amino acids: CAIEWELAEAFF.

V gene TRBV5-4 combines with J gene TRBJ2-7, with 8 bases fitting TRBD2. This CDR3 has 16 amino acids. Germline assignment: CDR1 SGHNT and CDR2 YYREEE (reference sequence). V lost 0 bases and J lost 2; bases outside the gene matches: 7. CDR3 DNA sequence: TGTGCCAGCAGCTTGGCCATAACTAGCGGCGCCTACGAGCAGTACTTC. Translating it yields CASSLAITSGAYEQYF.

The V call is TRBV7-8, the J call TRBJ1-3; 9 positions match TRBD1. There are 21 residues in the CDR3. V lost 3 bases to trimming and J lost 3 bases; unmatched junction nucleotides: 21. CDR1 SGHVS and CDR2 FQNEAQ come from the germline V gene. The CDR3 spells CASSLGRRTGEDSRNGNTIYF. CDR3 nucleotide sequence: TGTGCCAGCAGCTTGGGGCGTCGGACAGGGGAGGATAGTAGGAATGGAAACACCATATATTTT.

The chain is built from TRBV28 and TRBJ1-5, with 9 bases identical to TRBD1. CDR3 size: 16 residues. V gave up 5 bases and J gave up 3 bases; unmatched junction bases: 8. Germline V CDR1 and CDR2: MDHEN, SYDVKM. CDR3 residues: CASSPPDRGHNQPQHF. The CDR3 coding sequence is TGTGCCAGCAGTCCTCCGGACAGGGGACACAATCAGCCCCAGCATTTT.

J is TRBJ2-3 and V is TRBV18, with D unresolved. Germline V gene lookup returns CDR1 KGHSH and CDR2 LQKENI. The CDR3 consists of 13 residues. Trimming cost V 4 bases and J 3 bases, with 8 bases left between them. CDR3 in DNA: TGTGCCAGCTCACAAATCGGAACAGATACGCAGTATTTT. It encodes CASSQIGTDTQYF.

The chain uses TRBV11-1 and TRBJ2-7; D is uncertain. V shed 0 bases and J shed 2 bases, with 8 bases lying between them. The CDR3 covers 14 residues. CDR1 SGHAT and CDR2 FQDESV come from the germline V gene (reference sequence). The CDR3 DNA is TGTGCCAGCAGCTTAGCTTGCTCTCCCTACGAGCAGTACTTC. It codes for CASSLACSPYEQYF.

The chain is built from TRBV6-6 and TRBJ1-2; D gene uncertain. The germline gives CDR1 MNHNY, CDR2 SVGAGI (reference sequence). CDR3 length equals 14 residues. The V end lost 2 bases, the J end lost 9 bases, and 16 bases lay between the germline ends. The DNA of the CDR3 is TGTGCCAGCAGTTACGATCTCAAGTCTATGCGCTACACCTTC. Amino acids: CASSYDLKSMRYTF.

This clone was observed a single time. This chain links TRBV6-5 with TRBJ1-3; D is perhaps TRBD1 (6 bases). V was pared by 2 bases and J by 2 bases, with 10 bases between. The CDR3 totals 15 residues. Germline loops: CDR1 MNHEY, CDR2 SVGAGI. DNA of the CDR3: TGTGCCAGCAGTTACAAGGGGGAGACTGGAAACACCATATATTTT. This translates into CASSYKGETGNTIYF.

This chain links TRBV5-6 with TRBJ1-1; D perhaps matches TRBD1 (6 bases). V lost 3 bases to trimming and J lost 0 bases, with 9 bases between them. The CDR3 sequence is 14 residues long. CDR1 and CDR2 from the germline V gene are SGHDT and YYEEEE. The DNA for the CDR3 is TGTGCCAGCAGCTGGACAGCCATGAACACTGAAGCTTTCTTT. It specifies CASSWTAMNTEAFF.

V is TRBV4-1 and J is TRBJ2-7; 9 bases map to TRBD2. The length of the CDR3 is 16 residues. Germline CDR1 is MGHRA and CDR2 is YSYEKL. The ends lost 4 bases at V and 1 base at J; junction bases unmatched: 8. CDR3 DNA sequence: TGCGCCAGCAGCCCCGCGGTAGCGGGGGAGTCCTACGAGCAGTACTTC. Its protein product is CASSPAVAGESYEQYF.

This chain joins TRBV2 and TRBJ2-1; D gene unclear. The germline V and J ends were trimmed by 3 bases and 0 bases, with 12 bases remaining between them. The CDR3 extends over 16 amino acids. In germline, CDR1 is SNHLY, CDR2 FYNNEI. The CDR3 DNA reads TGTGCCAGCAGTGATCCCCCCCGAATCTCCTACAATGAGCAGTTCTTC. Translation: CASSDPPRISYNEQFF.

The V call is TRBV28, the J call TRBJ1-5, with D hard to call. Between the trimmed V and J ends, which lost 6 bases and 6 bases, there was a span of 24 bases. The CDR3 is 17 amino acids. The germline V gene encodes CDR1 MDHEN and CDR2 SYDVKM. CDR3 sequence: CASSDLHKGFEGQPQHF. DNA of the CDR3: TGTGCCAGCAGCGACCTTCATAAAGGGTTTGAGGGTCAGCCCCAGCATTTT.

V and J are TRBV7-9 and TRBJ2-3, with 8 positions matching TRBD2. The CDR3 is 17 amino acids. CDR1 is SEHNR, CDR2 FQNEAQ, per germline (reference sequence). Trimming at V came to 10 bases and at J to 3 bases, leaving 18 bases not matched to a gene. In DNA form, the CDR3 reads TGTGCCACCAGACCTACAAAAGCGGGAGAGGTGACAGATACGCAGTATTTT. Its translation is CATRPTKAGEVTDTQYF. Filled out from reference TRBV7-9 and TRBJ2-3, the complete variable domain reads DTGVSQNPRHKITKRGQNVTFRCDPISEHNRLYWYRQTLGQGPEFLTYFQNEAQLEKSRLLSDRFSAERPKGSFSTLEIQRTEQGDSAMYLCATRPTKAGEVTDTQYFGPGTRLTVL.

The CDR3 nucleotides are TGCGCCAGCAGCAGAAGCATGGCAGATCCACAAGAGACCCAGTACTTC. It specifies CASSRSMADPQETQYF. The chain combines TRBV4-3 with TRBJ2-5; no clear D gene. This CDR3 contains 16 residues. The V gene's germline CDR1 is LGHNA and CDR2 YSLEER. The germline V and J ends were trimmed by 5 bases and 2 bases, with 18 bases remaining between them.

The chain is built from TRBV25-1 and TRBJ2-6; 7 bases map to TRBD1. V dropped 3 bases and J dropped 2; count of bases not matched to a gene: 7. The CDR3 totals 17 residues. The V gene's germline CDR1 is MGHDK and CDR2 SYGVNS. DNA of the CDR3: TGTGCCAGCAGTGACCTCAAACAGGGGCCTGGGGCCAACGTCCTGACTTTC. Protein product: CASSDLKQGPGANVLTF.

The chain uses TRBV27 and TRBJ2-1; D possibly matches TRBD1 or TRBD2 (5 bases each). Germline values: CDR1 MNHEY, CDR2 SMNVEV (reference sequence). The CDR3 totals 16 residues. The V and J ends lost 6 bases and 0 bases respectively, with 15 bases between them. CDR3 amino acids: CASSPFYGASYNEQFF. CDR3 bases: TGTGCCAGCAGCCCATTTTACGGGGCCTCCTACAATGAGCAGTTCTTC.

The chain links TRBV5-1 to TRBJ2-7; 8 bases line up with TRBD2. The J segment lost 5 bases and the V segment lost 5 bases, leaving 18 bases of the junction unmatched. Germline CDR1 SGHRS, CDR2 YFSETQ. This CDR3 comprises 17 residues. CDR3 coding DNA: TGCGCCAGCAGTTTCCAACCTTCCGGGACTAGAGGTGACGAGCAGTACTTC. Translated: CASSFQPSGTRGDEQYF.

The rearrangement links TRBV4-1 to TRBJ2-7; tentative D call: TRBD1 (6 bases). Germline V gives CDR1 MGHRA, CDR2 YSYEKL. The CDR3 sequence is 16 residues long. V was cut by 2 bases and J by 1 base, with 15 bases left in between. CDR3 DNA sequence: TGCGCCAGCAGCCAAAATCTCAGGGGTTTATCCTACGAGCAGTACTTC. Protein product: CASSQNLRGLSYEQYF.

The J gene is TRBJ1-1, the V gene TRBV5-1; no firm D call. Trimming removed 2 bases at V and 4 bases at J, with 3 bases between. CDR3 length: 11 residues. Per the germline V gene, CDR1 is SGHRS and CDR2 is YFSETQ. CDR3 bases: TGCGCCAGCAGCTTACCCACTGAAGCTTTCTTT. Residues: CASSLPTEAFF.

V and J are TRBV7-2 and TRBJ2-7; D possibly uses TRBD1 or TRBD2 (5 bases each). Trimming pared 2 bases from V and 0 bases from J, leaving 14 bases between. Germline V gene data show CDR1 as SGHTA and CDR2 as FQGNSA. This CDR3 contains 16 residues. The CDR3 DNA reads TGTGCCAGCAGCTTAAGGGGAAGGGACCACTCCTACGAGCAGTACTTC. Translating gives CASSLRGRDHSYEQYF. Full variable domain (missing parts from reference TRBV7-2 and TRBJ2-7): GAGVSQSPSNKVTEKGKDVELRCDPISGHTALYWYRQSLGQGLEFLIYFQGNSAPDKSGLPSDRFSAERTGGSVSTLTIQRTQQEDSAVYLCASSLRGRDHSYEQYFGPGTRLTVT.

About this clone itself: A read error may produce the germline difference seen at one junction end. V usage is TRBV29-1 and J usage is TRBJ2-3, with D perhaps given as TRBD1 or TRBD2 (6 bases each). There are 17 residues in the CDR3. From germline, CDR1 is SQVTM and CDR2 ANQGSEA. CDR3 nucleotide sequence: TGCAGCGTAGAAGAGGGGGGACCGCGCCCCTTTACAGATACGCAGTATTTT. This codes for CSVEEGGPRPFTDTQYF.

The chain couples TRBV9 to TRBJ2-7, with a weak D call TRBD2 (5 bases). The germline CDR1 and CDR2 sequences are SGDLS and YYNGEE. Between the trimmed V and J ends, which lost 4 bases and 1 base, there was a span of 9 bases. The CDR3 loop spans 13 amino acids. For the CDR3, the DNA is TGTGCCAGCAGCACCGGGGAGTCCTACGAGCAGTACTTC. Translated, it gives CASSTGESYEQYF.

The CDR3 protein is CASSPRPAERNTIYF. The CDR3 DNA reads as TGTGCCAGCTCACCACGGCCAGCGGAGAGAAACACCATATATTTT. The rearrangement uses TRBV18 and TRBJ1-3; D is undetermined. The germline V gene encodes CDR1 KGHSH and CDR2 LQKENI. The V and J ends lost 1 base and 5 bases respectively, with 12 bases between them. The CDR3 is 15 residues long.

The rearrangement joins TRBV5-1 to TRBJ2-5; a weak D match, TRBD1 (10 bases). CDR3 length equals 22 residues. The germline CDR1 and CDR2 sequences are SGHRS and YFSETQ. The V end was cut by 4 bases, the J end by 5 bases, with 39 bases between. DNA for the CDR3: TGCGCCAGCAGCCCCGGACAGGGGGGGTCAAATATGGCGCGGGAGGGCCTGGAGACCCAGTACTTC. It encodes CASSPGQGGSNMAREGLETQYF. Combining the CDR3 with reference TRBV5-1 and TRBJ2-5 gives the whole variable domain KAGVTQTPRYLIKTRGQQVTLSCSPISGHRSVSWYQQTPGQGLQFLFEYFSETQRNKGNFPGRFSGRQFSNSRSEMNVSTLELGDSALYLCASSPGQGGSNMAREGLETQYFGPGTRLLVL.

The chain combines TRBV4-3 with TRBJ2-5, with TRBD2 matching over 8 bases. V dropped 3 bases and J dropped 5; count of bases not matched to a gene: 5. The CDR3 spans 14 residues. Germline-derived CDR1 and CDR2 are LGHNA and YSLEER. This chain's CDR3 is CASSQDRGGETQYF. The CDR3 bases are TGCGCCAGCAGCCAGGACCGCGGGGGGGAGACCCAGTACTTC.